Below, one TCR beta chain is given with its context. The V end was cut by 1 base, the J end by 0 bases, with 7 bases between. This CDR3 contains 15 residues. Germline-derived CDR1 and CDR2 are KGHSH and LQKENI. This entry belongs to a study of blood T cell repertoires in COVID-19. TCRdb's table, derived via immunoSEQ multiplex PCR, lists solely in-frame clones and lacks some. The sample lists hundreds of thousands of clones, around 86% seen once, with less than 20% in the top ten. This sequence originates from a man between 18 and 35 years old who had recovered from COVID-19. The genes are TRBV18 and TRBJ2-1; D might be TRBD1 (5 bases). The sequencing sample was made of PBMCs or T cells enriched from blood (not recorded which). The CDR3 here is CASSPQTGSYNEQFF. CDR3 nucleotide sequence: TGTGCCAGCTCACCACAAACAGGCTCCTACAATGAGCAGTTCTTC.